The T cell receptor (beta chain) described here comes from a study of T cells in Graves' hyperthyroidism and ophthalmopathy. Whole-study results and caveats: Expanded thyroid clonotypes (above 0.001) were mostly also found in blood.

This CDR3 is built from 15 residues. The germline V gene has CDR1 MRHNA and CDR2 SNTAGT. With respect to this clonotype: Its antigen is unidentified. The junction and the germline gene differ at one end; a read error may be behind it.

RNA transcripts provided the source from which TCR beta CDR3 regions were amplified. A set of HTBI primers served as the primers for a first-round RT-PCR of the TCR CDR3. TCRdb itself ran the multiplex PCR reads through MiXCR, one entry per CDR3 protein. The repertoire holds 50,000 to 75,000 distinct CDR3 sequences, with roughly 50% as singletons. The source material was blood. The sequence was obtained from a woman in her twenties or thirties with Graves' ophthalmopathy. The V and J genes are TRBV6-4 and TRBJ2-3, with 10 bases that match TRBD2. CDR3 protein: CASSGSSGGTDTQYF. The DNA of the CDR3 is TGTGCCAGCAGTGGGTCTAGCGGGGGCACGGATACGCAGTATTTT.